The clone carrying this TCR beta chain showed up just a few times. Its cognate antigen is unknown. Per the germline V gene, CDR1 is SGHRS and CDR2 is YFSETQ. The CDR3 consists of 14 residues. The V and J ends lost 3 bases and 1 base respectively, with 10 bases between them. A sample-barcoded 5' primer and a J-beta primer mix were used in a second PCR of roughly 7 to 11 cycles. Each of the cDNA molecules was tagged by a template-switch adaptor with 12 random nucleotides. From the 5' RACE reads, TCRdb called clonotypes with MiXCR, one entry per CDR3 protein. The repertoire holds hundreds of thousands of distinct CDR3 sequences, with 40% to 50% as singletons. This sample is drawn from a study of blood T cells in healthy people across ages. Findings and limits, study-wide: Unsorted PBMCs ruled out conclusive naive versus antigen-experienced comparison. Donors of long life had a larger count of naive CD4+ cells and greater diversity than aged donors.

V and J are TRBV5-1 and TRBJ1-1, with D possibly TRBD1 on 6 matching bases. This TCR came from a man aged 55 to 70 in good health. The sample comprised blood. CDR3 sequence reads: CASSSGQPNTEAFF. As DNA, the CDR3 is TGCGCCAGCAGCTCAGGACAGCCGAACACTGAAGCTTTCTTT.